Given below is one T cell receptor (gamma chain) in context. This clone was detected ten times or more. There is no known antigen for this receptor. Base qualities are not recorded, but no much larger clone differs from it by a single base. For bulk TCR repertoire analysis, Vgamma9/Vdelta2+ and Vdelta2-negative gammadelta T cell populations were flow-sorted out of peripheral blood mononuclear cells. From the cysteine through the phenylalanine, the CDR3 covers 20 amino acids. This entry keeps only the CDR3 DNA: 60 bases, framed from base 1. CDR1 and CDR2, per the germline V gene (reference sequence), are VTNTFY and YDVSTARD. Unmatched junction bases come to 28, with V trimmed by 0 bases and J by 8 bases. This entry belongs to a study of γδ T cells in repeated Plasmodium falciparum infection (dated by TCRdb to the early 2020s). Looking at the study overall: In the natural-infection arm, Malian children exposed to intense seasonal malaria transmission were enrolled and compared against age and gender matched Australian children. The study examined how repeated Plasmodium falciparum infection shapes the human gammadelta T cell repertoire, using natural infection in Mali and controlled human malaria infection. Malian gammadelta TCR repertoires were analysed cross-sectionally during no-transmission periods and longitudinally across acute febrile malaria episodes. Several malaria-naive U.S. adults underwent four controlled human malaria infections by bites from P. falciparum NF54-infected Anopheles stephensi mosquitoes over approximately 590 days. Controlled-infection subjects were sampled at baseline, immediately before selected infections, and 21 days after each infection. General study outcomes and caveats: Repeated controlled infections appeared to drive waves of new clonotype selection in Vdelta2-negative, largely Vdelta1+, gammadelta TCR repertoires. The Malian cohort was drawn from a small rural village made up mostly of one ethnic group, which limits generalizability. Vgamma9/Vdelta2+ TCR repertoires kept a highly stable polyclonal repertoire across time and infection, and many TCRgamma sequences overlapped between individuals. Compared with Australian children, Malian children appeared to have Vdelta2-negative gammadelta TCR repertoires that were more clonally expanded, less diverse and less shared. Analysis of inter-individual variability in gammadelta T cell responses was limited by the small size of the controlled-infection cohort.

Libraries came from multiplex PCR. These reads were obtained on an Illumina MiSeq. Each sorted gammadelta T cell sample was sequenced for both the TCR gamma (TRG) and TCR delta (TRD) chains. The study's own analysis went as follows. Repertoire analyses included clonotype tree plots, accumulated frequency of the top 20 clonotypes, diversity index (DI) and D75 metrics. For TCRdb, the public reads were processed anew by CATT, and duplicate DNA sequences were folded into one row. The V and J calls come from TCRdb's annotation, not from the publication. The sample table lists approximately 32,000 gamma-chain clones, approximately 1.5% of them with a count of one. Jointly, the top ten make up just under 20% of the sample.

Recombination connected TRGV3 to TRGJ1 or TRGJ2. This TCR was recovered from a pool of human donors (malaria-infected and uninfected, not separated). Sequenced: gamma-delta T cells from blood. The CDR3 is CATWDRPLKPWGIGRHKKLF. The nucleotides are TGTGCCACCTGGGACAGGCCATTAAAACCATGGGGGATAGGTCGCCATAAGAAACTCTTT.